This entry concerns a single T cell receptor beta chain. As yet, its antigen is unknown. Trimming took 2 bases from V and 6 from J; bases not matched to a gene: 12. In germline, CDR1 is MDHEN, CDR2 SYDVKM. There are 17 residues in the CDR3. TCR beta CDR3 regions were amplified from RNA. Initially, a first-round RT-PCR of the TCR CDR3 employed the HTBI primer set. TCRdb passed the multiplex PCR reads through MiXCR, listing each CDR3 protein once. Here the sample spans approximately 710,000 distinct CDR3 sequences, about 18% being singletons. Absent ophthalmopathy progression within 18 months defined stable Graves' hyperthyroidism. Exclusion of patients followed from uncontrolled infection, other autoimmune disease, pregnancy or lactation. The data originate from a study of T cells in Graves' hyperthyroidism and ophthalmopathy. General observations from the study: By a 13 V-J model, ophthalmopathy was set apart from stable hyperthyroidism.

V gene TRBV28 combines with J gene TRBJ2-1; TRBD1 matches 8 bases. The sample was blood. The clonotype was recovered from a man between 50 and 59 years old with Graves' hyperthyroidism. CDR3 residues: CASSLGLGTGRANEQFF. The CDR3 nucleotides are TGTGCCAGCAGTTTAGGCCTAGGGACAGGCCGGGCCAATGAGCAGTTCTTC. The full variable domain, with the rest looked up from reference TRBV28 and TRBJ2-1, is DVKVTQSSRYLVKRTGEKVFLECVQDMDHENMFWYRQDPGLGLRLIYFSYDVKMKEKGDIPEGYSVSREKKERFSLILESASTNQTSMYLCASSLGLGTGRANEQFFGPGTRLTVL.